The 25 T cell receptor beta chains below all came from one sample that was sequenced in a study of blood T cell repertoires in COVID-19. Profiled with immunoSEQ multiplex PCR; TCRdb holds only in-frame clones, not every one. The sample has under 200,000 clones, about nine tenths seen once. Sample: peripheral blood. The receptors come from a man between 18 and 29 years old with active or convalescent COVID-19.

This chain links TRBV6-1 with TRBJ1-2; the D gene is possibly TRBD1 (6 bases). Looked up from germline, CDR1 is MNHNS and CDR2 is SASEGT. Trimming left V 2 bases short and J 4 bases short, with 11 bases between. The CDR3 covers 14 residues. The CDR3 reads CASSEIRGAYGYTF. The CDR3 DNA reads TGTGCCAGCAGTGAAATCAGGGGCGCCTATGGCTACACCTTC.

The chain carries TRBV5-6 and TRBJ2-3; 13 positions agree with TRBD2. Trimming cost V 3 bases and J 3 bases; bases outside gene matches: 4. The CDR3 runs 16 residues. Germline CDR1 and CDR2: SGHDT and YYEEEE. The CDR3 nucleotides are TGTGCCAGCAGCTCCGGGACTAGCGGGGTAACAGATACGCAGTATTTT. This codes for CASSSGTSGVTDTQYF.

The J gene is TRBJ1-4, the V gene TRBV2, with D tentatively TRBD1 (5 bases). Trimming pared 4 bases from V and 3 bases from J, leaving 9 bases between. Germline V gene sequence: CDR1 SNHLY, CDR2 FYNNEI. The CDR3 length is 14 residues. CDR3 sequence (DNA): TGTGCCAGCAGTGCAGGGCTTGCTAATGAAAAACTGTTTTTT. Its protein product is CASSAGLANEKLFF.

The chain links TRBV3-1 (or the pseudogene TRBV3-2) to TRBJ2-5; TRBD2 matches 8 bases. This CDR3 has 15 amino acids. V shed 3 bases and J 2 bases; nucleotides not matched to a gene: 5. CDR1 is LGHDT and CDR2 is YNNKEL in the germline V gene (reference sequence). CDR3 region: CASSHLLAAQETQYF. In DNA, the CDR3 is TGTGCCAGCAGCCACCTACTAGCGGCTCAAGAGACCCAGTACTTC.

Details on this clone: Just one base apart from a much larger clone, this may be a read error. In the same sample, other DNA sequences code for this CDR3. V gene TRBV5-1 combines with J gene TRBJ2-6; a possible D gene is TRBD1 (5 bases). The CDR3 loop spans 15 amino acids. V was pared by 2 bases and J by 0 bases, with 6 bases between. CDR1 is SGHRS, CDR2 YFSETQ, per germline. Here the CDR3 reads CASSLGASGANVLTF. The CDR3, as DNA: TGCGCCAGCAGCTTAGGGGCCTCTGGGGCCAACGTCCTGACTTTC.

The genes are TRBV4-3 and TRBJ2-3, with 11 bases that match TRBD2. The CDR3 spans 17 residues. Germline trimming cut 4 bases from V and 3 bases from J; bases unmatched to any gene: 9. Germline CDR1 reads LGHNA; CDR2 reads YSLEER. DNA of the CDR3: TGCGCCAGCAGCCCAGCCCGGCTAGCGGGAGGAACAGATACGCAGTATTTT. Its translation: CASSPARLAGGTDTQYF.

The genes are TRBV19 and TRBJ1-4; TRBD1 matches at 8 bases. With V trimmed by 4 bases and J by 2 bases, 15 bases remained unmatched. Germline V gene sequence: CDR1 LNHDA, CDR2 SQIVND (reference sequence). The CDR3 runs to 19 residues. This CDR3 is CASSSPPGQGLGTNEKLFF. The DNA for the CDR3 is TGTGCCAGTAGTAGTCCCCCCGGACAGGGTTTAGGGACTAATGAAAAACTGTTTTTT. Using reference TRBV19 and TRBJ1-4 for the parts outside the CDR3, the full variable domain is DGGITQSPKYLFRKEGQNVTLSCEQNLNHDAMYWYRQDPGQGLRLIYYSQIVNDFQKGDIAEGYSVSREKKESFPLTVTSAQKNPTAFYLCASSSPPGQGLGTNEKLFFGSGTQLSVL.

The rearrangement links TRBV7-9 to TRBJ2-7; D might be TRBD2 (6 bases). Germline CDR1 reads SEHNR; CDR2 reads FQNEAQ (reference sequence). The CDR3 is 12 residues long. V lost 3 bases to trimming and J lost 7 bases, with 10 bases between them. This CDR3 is CASSLLAREQYF. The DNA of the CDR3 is TGTGCCAGCAGCTTGCTAGCGCGAGAGCAGTACTTC. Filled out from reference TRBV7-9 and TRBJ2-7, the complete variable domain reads DTGVSQNPRHKITKRGQNVTFRCDPISEHNRLYWYRQTLGQGPEFLTYFQNEAQLEKSRLLSDRFSAERPKGSFSTLEIQRTEQGDSAMYLCASSLLAREQYFGPGTRLTVT.

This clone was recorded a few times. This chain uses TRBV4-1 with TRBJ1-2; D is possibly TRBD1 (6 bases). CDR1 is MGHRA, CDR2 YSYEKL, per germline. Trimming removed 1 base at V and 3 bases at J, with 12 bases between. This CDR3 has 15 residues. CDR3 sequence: CASSQGAGDHYGYTF. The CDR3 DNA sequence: TGCGCCAGCAGCCAAGGAGCAGGGGATCACTATGGCTACACCTTC.

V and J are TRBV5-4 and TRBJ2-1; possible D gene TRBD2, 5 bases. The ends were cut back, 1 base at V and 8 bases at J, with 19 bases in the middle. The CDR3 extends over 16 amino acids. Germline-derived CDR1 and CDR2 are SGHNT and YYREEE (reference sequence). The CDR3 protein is CASSLRAGILSDEQFF. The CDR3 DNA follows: TGTGCCAGCAGCTTGCGGGCGGGCATTTTATCGGATGAGCAGTTCTTC.

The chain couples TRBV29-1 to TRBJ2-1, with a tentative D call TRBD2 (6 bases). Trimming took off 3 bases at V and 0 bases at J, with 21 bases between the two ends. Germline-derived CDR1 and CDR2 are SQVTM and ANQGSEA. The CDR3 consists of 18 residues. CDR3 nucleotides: TGCAGCGTTGAGTCCGGGACTTACAAATCGTACTCCTACAATGAGCAGTTCTTC. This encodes CSVESGTYKSYSYNEQFF.

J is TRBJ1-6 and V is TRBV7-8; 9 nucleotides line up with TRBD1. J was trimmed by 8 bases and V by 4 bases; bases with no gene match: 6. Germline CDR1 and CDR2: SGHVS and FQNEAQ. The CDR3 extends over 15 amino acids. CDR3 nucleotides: TGTGCCAGCAGCTACGGGACAGGGTTGCATTCACCCCTCCACTTT. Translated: CASSYGTGLHSPLHF.

The CDR3 coding sequence is TGTGCCAGCAGCCTAACAGGGGTGGCTGAAGCTTTCTTT. The encoded protein is CASSLTGVAEAFF. The chain carries TRBV3-1 (or the pseudogene TRBV3-2) and TRBJ1-1, with 7 bases that match TRBD1. Germline values: CDR1 LGHDT, CDR2 YNNKEL (reference sequence). Trimming took 4 bases from V and 6 from J; bases not matched to a gene: 5. The CDR3 length is 13 residues.

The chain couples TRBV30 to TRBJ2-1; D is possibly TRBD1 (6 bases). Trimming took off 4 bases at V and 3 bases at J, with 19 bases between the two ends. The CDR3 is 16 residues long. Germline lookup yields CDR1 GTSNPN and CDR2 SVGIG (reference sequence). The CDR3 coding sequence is TGTGCCTGGACCTCTCCCAGGGGAAGTATCTACAATGAGCAGTTCTTC. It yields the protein CAWTSPRGSIYNEQFF. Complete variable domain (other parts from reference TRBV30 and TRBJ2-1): SQTIHQWPATLVQPVGSPLSLECTVEGTSNPNLYWYRQAAGRGLQLLFYSVGIGQISSEVPQNLSASRPQDRQFILSSKKLLLSDSGFYLCAWTSPRGSIYNEQFFGPGTRLTVL.

The CDR3 is CASSQVYNTGTGTVEAFF. The CDR3 DNA reads as TGTGCCAGCAGCCAAGTTTATAATACCGGGACAGGGACGGTTGAAGCTTTCTTT. This chain links TRBV14 with TRBJ1-1, with 9 bases lining up with TRBD1. J was trimmed by 7 bases and V by 1 base; bases with no gene match: 16. The CDR3 sequence is 18 residues long. Germline V gene sequence: CDR1 SGHDN, CDR2 FVKESK.

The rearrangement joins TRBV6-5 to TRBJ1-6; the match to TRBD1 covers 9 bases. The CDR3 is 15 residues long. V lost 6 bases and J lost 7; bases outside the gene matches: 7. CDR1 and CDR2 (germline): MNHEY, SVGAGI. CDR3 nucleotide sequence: TGTGCCAGCAGCCGGACAGGGGAGATCAATTCACCCCTCCACTTT. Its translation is CASSRTGEINSPLHF.

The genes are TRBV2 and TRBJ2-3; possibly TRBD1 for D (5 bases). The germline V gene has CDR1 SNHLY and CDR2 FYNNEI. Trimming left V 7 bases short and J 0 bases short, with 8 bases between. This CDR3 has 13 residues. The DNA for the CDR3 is TGTGCCAGCAAGGGGTCCAGCACAGATACGCAGTATTTT. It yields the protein CASKGSSTDTQYF.

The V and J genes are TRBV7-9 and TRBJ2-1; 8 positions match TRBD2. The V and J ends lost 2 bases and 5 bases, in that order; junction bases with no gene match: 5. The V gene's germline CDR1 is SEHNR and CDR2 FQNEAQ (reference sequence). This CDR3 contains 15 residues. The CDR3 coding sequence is TGTGCCAGCAGCTTATTGCGGGGGGTAAACAATGAGCAGTTCTTC. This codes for CASSLLRGVNNEQFF.

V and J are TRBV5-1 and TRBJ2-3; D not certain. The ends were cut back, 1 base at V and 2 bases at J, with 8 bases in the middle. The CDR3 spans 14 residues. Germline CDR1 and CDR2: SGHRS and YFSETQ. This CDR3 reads CASSLTGFTDTQYF. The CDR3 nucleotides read TGCGCCAGCAGCTTGACCGGGTTCACAGATACGCAGTATTTT.

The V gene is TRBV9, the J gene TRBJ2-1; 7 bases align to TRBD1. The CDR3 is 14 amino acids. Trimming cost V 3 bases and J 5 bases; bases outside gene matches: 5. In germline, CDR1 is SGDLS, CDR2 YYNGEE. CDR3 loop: CASSGGDRHNEQFF. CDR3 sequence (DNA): TGTGCCAGCAGCGGTGGGGACAGACACAATGAGCAGTTCTTC.

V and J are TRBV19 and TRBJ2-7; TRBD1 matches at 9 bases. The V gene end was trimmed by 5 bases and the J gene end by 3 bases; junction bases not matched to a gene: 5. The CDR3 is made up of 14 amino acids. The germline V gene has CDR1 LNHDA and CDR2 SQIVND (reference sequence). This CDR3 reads CASSRQGGFYEQYF. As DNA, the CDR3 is TGTGCCAGTAGTCGACAGGGGGGGTTCTACGAGCAGTACTTC.

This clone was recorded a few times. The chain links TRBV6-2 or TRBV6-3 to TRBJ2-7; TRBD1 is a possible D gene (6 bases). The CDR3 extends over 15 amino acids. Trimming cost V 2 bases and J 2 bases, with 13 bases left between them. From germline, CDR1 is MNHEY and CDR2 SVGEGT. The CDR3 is CASSYDVRGTYEQYF. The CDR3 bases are TGTGCCAGCAGTTACGACGTCAGGGGCACCTACGAGCAGTACTTC.

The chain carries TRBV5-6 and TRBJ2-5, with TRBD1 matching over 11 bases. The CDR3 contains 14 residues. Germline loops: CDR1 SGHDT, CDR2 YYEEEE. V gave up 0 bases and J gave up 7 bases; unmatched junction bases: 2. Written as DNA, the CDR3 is TGTGCCAGCAGCTTGGCGGGGACAGGGGGGACCCAGTACTTC. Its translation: CASSLAGTGGTQYF. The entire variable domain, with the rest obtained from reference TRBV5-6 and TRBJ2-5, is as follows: DAGVTQSPTHLIKTRGQQVTLRCSPKSGHDTVSWYQQALGQGPQFIFQYYEEEERQRGNFPDRFSGHQFPNYSSELNVNALLLGDSALYLCASSLAGTGGTQYFGPGTRLLVL.

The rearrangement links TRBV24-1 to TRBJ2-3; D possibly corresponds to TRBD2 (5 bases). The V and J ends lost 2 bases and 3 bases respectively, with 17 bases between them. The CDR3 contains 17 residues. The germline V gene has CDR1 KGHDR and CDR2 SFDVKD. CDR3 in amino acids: CATSDSLGGLETDTQYF. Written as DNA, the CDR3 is TGTGCCACCAGTGATTCACTAGGAGGATTGGAGACAGATACGCAGTATTTT.

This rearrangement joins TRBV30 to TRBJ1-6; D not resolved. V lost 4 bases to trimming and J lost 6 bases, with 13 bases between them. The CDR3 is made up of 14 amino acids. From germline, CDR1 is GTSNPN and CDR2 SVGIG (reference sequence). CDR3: CAWTHGQLNSPLHF. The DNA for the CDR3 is TGTGCCTGGACTCATGGGCAGCTTAATTCACCCCTCCACTTT.